Listed below are T cell receptor beta chains from one sample, sequenced in a study of cytomegalovirus exposure and HLA in healthy donors. Repertoires were generated with immunoSEQ multiplex PCR, while TCRdb's copy carries only in-frame clones and drops some. The sample lists about 160,000 clones, about four fifths occurring once. The specimen was PBMCs. The receptors were gathered from a male donor in good health and CMV-seropositive. Both conserved end residues are part of each CDR3. The D gene is left open where the match is weak. Expanded clones are given a class, and other clones once, few, many or no size at all.

j_call clone_size d_call v_call cdr3_nt cdr3_aa
TRBJ1-5 NA TRBD1 TRBV7-2 TGTGCCAGCAGCGGAACAGGGGGCAATAGCAATCAGCCCCAGCATTTT CASSGTGGNSNQPQHF
TRBJ2-7 NA TRBD1 TRBV9 TGTGCCAGCGGACAGGGGAGCGACGAGCAGTACTTC CASGQGSDEQYF
TRBJ1-4 NA TRBD1 TRBV9 TGTGCCAGCAGCGTAGGGGACAGCGCCAATGAAAAACTGTTTTTT CASSVGDSANEKLFF
TRBJ2-1 NA TRBD2 TRBV5-1 TGCGCCAGCAGCTTGGGTGGACTAGCGGGATTCAATGAGCAGTTCTTC CASSLGGLAGFNEQFF
TRBJ2-5 NA TRBD1 TRBV7-9 TGTGCCAGCAGCCCCTTCCGGACAGGGGATTACCAAGAGACCCAGTACTTC CASSPFRTGDYQETQYF
TRBJ1-5 NA TRBD1 TRBV28 TGTGCCAGCAGTTTAGGGACAGCCAAGCCCCAGCATTTT CASSLGTAKPQHF
TRBJ1-1 NA NA TRBV5-8 TGTGCCAGCAGCTTTCAGGGTAGGGGGAACACTGAAGCTTTCTTT CASSFQGRGNTEAFF
TRBJ1-6 NA NA TRBV7-8 TGTGCCAGCAGTCCTCCAGACTGGAATAATTCACCCCTCCACTTT CASSPPDWNNSPLHF
TRBJ2-7 NA TRBD1 TRBV4-3 TGCGCCAGCAGCCGGAACACAGGGGCGTCCTACGAGCAGTACTTC CASSRNTGASYEQYF
TRBJ2-7 NA TRBD2 TRBV7-2 TGTGCCAGCAGCCTGACTGGGACTAGCGGGGCCCGCTACGAGCAGTACTTC CASSLTGTSGARYEQYF
TRBJ2-3 once TRBD2 TRBV27 TGTGCCAGCAGGACTAGCGGGAGGGAAAGATACACAGATACGCAGTATTTT CASRTSGRERYTDTQYF
TRBJ2-2 once TRBD1 TRBV29-1 TGCAGCGTCGCCTTCGACAGGGGGTCGTACACCGGGGAGCTGTTTTTT CSVAFDRGSYTGELFF
TRBJ2-3 NA NA TRBV4-2 TGTGCCAGCAGCCAAGACGGATCGGGAGGCACAGATACGCAGTATTTT CASSQDGSGGTDTQYF
TRBJ2-7 few NA TRBV27 TGTGCCAGCAGGTCCGGGGGGCCCTACGAGCAGTACTTC CASRSGGPYEQYF
TRBJ2-3 NA TRBD2 TRBV6-1 TGTGCCAGCCAAGGACTAGCAATGGTAGATACGCAGTATTTT CASQGLAMVDTQYF
TRBJ2-7 once TRBD2 TRBV9 TGTGCCAGCAGCGCCCCAGGGACTAGCGGGAGAACCGAGCAGTACTTC CASSAPGTSGRTEQYF
TRBJ1-2 NA NA TRBV4-3 TGCGCCAGCAGCCAAGTCTCAGCTAACTATGGCTACACCTTC CASSQVSANYGYTF
TRBJ2-6 NA NA TRBV7-8 TGTGCCAGCAGCCCTACACCGGGACAAAGGGGCACTGGGGCCAACGTCCTGACTTTC CASSPTPGQRGTGANVLTF
TRBJ1-1 NA NA TRBV30 TGTGCCTGGAGCGGACAGACGATGAACACTGAAGCTTTCTTT CAWSGQTMNTEAFF
TRBJ1-2 NA TRBD1 TRBV7-9 TGTGCCAGCAGCTCACCGACAGGGTCGGTTTATGGCTACACCTTC CASSSPTGSVYGYTF